The T cell receptor (beta chain) under discussion was sequenced for a study of cytomegalovirus exposure and HLA in healthy donors (dated by TCRdb to about 2017). For context, the study as a whole: An earlier analysis of several hundred of the donors reported approximately 300 Gb of sequence data and some 110 million unique TCR beta sequences obtained from about 179 million T cells. Approximately 300 gigabases of sequencing data and around 88 million unique TCR sequences made up an early release that covered approximately 700 HLA-typed donors. Of the approximately 400 genotyped donors, roughly 85% fell in the genetic ancestry cluster associated with self-reported Caucasian donors. The study was designed to test whether signatures of past pathogen exposure could be identified by cataloging public T cell receptors. The study used immunosequencing to profile the T cell repertoires of some 600 subjects and linked those repertoires to cytomegalovirus serostatus. Along with the approximately 600-subject first cohort, a separate validation cohort of some 130 different subjects was used. To predict cytomegalovirus infection status, the study brought together high-throughput TCR immunosequencing, statistical association of individual TCRs with disease status, and machine learning. To study patterns of TCR occurrence, a later analysis re-analyzed previously published TCR beta repertoires from just over 650 donors and added high-resolution HLA genotyping. The later analysis used no new phenotypic data to find candidate immune exposures, relying instead on TCR beta sequences and their occurrence across donors. An earlier analysis of several hundred of the donors applied high-throughput TCR beta sequencing to assess whether each TCR beta V gene segment acted as functional or pseudogenic. Alongside the repertoire data, information on donor age, sex, ethnicity and CMV serostatus was compiled. A later genetic analysis used genome-wide SNP genotypes for about 60% of the roughly 700 donors, treating that subset as a discovery cohort. Every repertoire in the discovery cohort had been generated on one and the same sequencing platform. HLA typing covered class I and class II loci at four-digit resolution. Typing coverage varied by locus: 629-630 donors for A, B, C, DRB1 and DQB1; roughly 560 for DQA1; over 600 for DPA1; 400 to 480 for DPB1. Roughly 5 DR-DQ haplotypes were handled as single units for association and clustering because linkage in the cohort was strong. Across 398 genotyped donors of the cohort, an average of approximately 240,000 unique TCR beta nucleotide sequences per donor were sequenced, and around 19% of those sequences were non-productive.

The CDR3 sequence holds 14 residues, the cysteine and phenylalanine included. This entry keeps only the CDR3 DNA: 42 bases, framed from base 1. V lost 1 base and J lost 2 bases; the stretch between them is 8 bases long. For CDR1 and CDR2, the germline V gene (reference sequence) lists PRHDT and FYEKMQ. The cohort consisted of fewer than 700 healthy bone marrow donors. Cohort members were all nominally healthy when sampled, although unrecorded immune exposures were likely present. The donor was CMV seronegative and was included in the group of several hundred seronegative cohort members. Each donor provided a peripheral blood sample, and peripheral blood mononuclear cells were used for TCR beta sequencing. The Qiagen DNeasy Blood Extraction Kit was used to extract genomic DNA from the blood cell samples. The library came from the immunoSEQ multiplex PCR assay. A mixture of 60 forward primers for TCR Vbeta segments and 13 reverse primers for TCR Jbeta segments was used in the multiplex PCR. Amplification of the CDR3 region of rearranged TCR beta genes was performed with a multiplex PCR assay on genomic DNA. On the Illumina HiSeq System, the amplified TCR beta libraries were sequenced as 87-base-pair reads. The paper's data handling went like this. A later analysis counted tens of millions of unique TCR beta chains across the 650 to 700 repertoires, and roughly 10 million of these chains were shared by at least two donors. A nearest-neighbor algorithm error-corrected the raw reads and collapsed the reads into unique sequences, merging closely related sequences to remove PCR and sequencing errors. CDR3 sequences were aligned to IMGT reference sequences to assign V, D and J gene segments. For a sequence to be retained, a match of at least six nucleotides to both a V gene segment and a J gene segment was required. A rearrangement counted as productive if the CDR3 had no stop codons and remained in frame with V and J, and every other rearrangement counted as non-productive. Following IMGT convention, CDR3 was defined as the stretch from the second conserved V-encoded cysteine up to the conserved J-encoded phenylalanine. Sequences without an unambiguous match to a single V gene segment were excluded from the earlier analysis of almost 600 of the donors. In an earlier analysis of some 590 of the donors, a V segment was called functional when productive rearrangements were above 56.7%, and segregating when the standard deviation between donors exceeded 5%. A statistical classification framework was developed to diagnose cytomegalovirus status using the catalog of TCR beta chain sequences. A later analysis assigned V and J genes by comparing TCR nucleotide sequences with IMGT/GENE-DB human TR gene sequences. In a later analysis, CDR3 sequences and most-parsimonious VDJ recombination scenarios were assigned using the TCRdist pipeline. In a later analysis, every TCR beta chain was defined by the combination of its CDR3 amino acid sequence and its V-gene family, and reads without a unique V-gene family were dropped. To address suspected cross-contamination and a sequencing artifact, a later analysis removed some 620 highly shared, low-generation-probability nucleotide sequences. For each public chain, a later analysis derived a clonal expansion index from normalized ranks of inferred template counts within each repertoire. In a later analysis, generation probabilities were computed with a VDJ recombination model fitted to out-of-frame rearrangements, and the resulting probabilities were checked against IGoR. In a later analysis, hypergeometric tests were used to score TCR-TCR, TCR-HLA and TCR-CMV co-occurrence, with a repertoire-size bias correction applied to TCR pairs. To estimate false discovery rates, a later analysis permuted the HLA or CMV assignments 20 times. In a later analysis, co-occurring TCRs were grouped using DBSCAN, and TCRdist sequence similarity was added for clustering within HLA-allele-positive subsets. Repertoires with fewer than 30,000 or more than 120,000 public chains, plus five repertoires with anomalous nucleotide sharing, were excluded from co-occurrence clustering. In its TCRdb copy, this immuneACCESS table keeps in-frame sequences only and misses some clones. Where compared with another copy, unresolved V genes explain less than half of these, and the others have no known cause. V and J calls and clone size are those listed in that table; D and trimming were worked out from the DNA. A total of some 160,000 clones appear in this sample, around 74% of them only once. The top ten constitute roughly 1.5% of the sample.

What the research found in general, with its limitations: For the cohort, immune exposure information was limited to CMV serostatus. According to a later analysis, parvovirus B19, influenza, CMV and Epstein-Barr virus appeared linked to several top co-occurrence clusters. A further reported finding was that TCR beta sequences accurately predicted the HLA-A and HLA-B alleles for most subjects in the first cohort. Compared with the approximately 670-donor mean, donors in an Asian-associated ancestry cluster had fewer N-insertions in productive TCRs, according to a later genetic analysis. Seventeen rarely observed V segments, including chromosome 9 orphons, were excluded from the earlier analysis of about 600 of the donors because counts were too low. In an earlier analysis of 450 to 750 of the donors, most TCR beta V segments appeared in productive rearrangements about 87% or about 30% of the time, broadly matching IMGT annotations. Because the 87-base-pair reads could not distinguish some IMGT-functional V segments, including TRBV6-2 and TRBV6-3, those segments were excluded. Strong co-occurrence of HLA alleles, especially DR and DQ, made assigning TCR associations to individual alleles difficult. The presence/absence analyses assumed that sequencing depth was roughly uniform across donors, and that assumption may not be true. Correlated functional status among segregating V segments might be attributable to linkage disequilibrium, but an unknown experimental factor could not be ruled out. A later analysis found that HLA-associated TCR beta chains were more clonally expanded and had lower generation probabilities than equally common non-associated chains. A few of the identified cytomegalovirus-associated TCR beta chains were confirmed in vitro to be specific for cytomegalovirus antigens. In a later genetic analysis, a missense DCLRE1C variant was associated with V-gene and J-gene trimming of TCR beta chains, and the association was replicated in an independent cohort. In the study, about 150 TCR beta chains were listed as associated with cytomegalovirus. The authors suggested that the approach could potentially be extended to other disease states and immunological phenotypes. A later analysis found that TCR association rates varied across HLA loci, with DRB1 alleles showing the most associated TCRs and HLA-C alleles the fewest. A cluster of highly shared sequence variants was judged likely to represent a technical artifact of the sequencing pipeline. HLA typing was unavailable for some donors at each locus, so association tests used only the typed subset. Specific HLA alleles were associated with 15,000 to 20,000 TCR beta sequences at a false discovery rate of 0.05 in a later analysis. The cohort was sequenced for TCR beta chains only, and without alpha or paired-chain data the features that could be detected were limited. Most CMV-associated TCR beta chains appeared to be HLA-restricted in a later analysis, and the HLA associations seemed to be driven largely by CMV exposure. While some public TCRs were present in many individuals, most TCR sequences turned up only very rarely across donors. In both the original and validation cohorts, the classifier was reported to diagnose cytomegalovirus status with high specificity and sensitivity.

With regard to this clone: This receptor's antigen is unknown. Per-base quality was not reported, and no clone a single base away is much larger than it.

This chain is built from TRBV13 and TRBJ2-5; the D gene lacks a confident call. The sequence came from a woman aged 25-40 years in good health and CMV-seronegative. The specimen sequenced was PBMCs. The DNA is as follows: TGTGCCAGCAGCTTAGAACTCGCACAAGAGACCCAGTACTTC. Its translation reads: CASSLELAQETQYF.